This T cell receptor (beta chain) is from a study of CD8+ T cells in alopecia areata. General study findings and limits: Elevated clonality characterized lesional scalp relative to normal scalp, particularly in alopecia totalis/universalis.

Following RNA extraction, reverse transcription yielded cDNA that acted as the sequencing template. The table came from immunoSEQ multiplex PCR; TCRdb's copy has only in-frame clones and leaves some out. Of around 300,000 clones listed, approximately 60% are singletons. Treatment defined: oral pan-JAK inhibitor, 5-10 mg twice daily. The CDR3 covers 15 residues. Between the trimmed V and J ends, which lost 0 bases and 3 bases, there was a span of 13 bases. Germline CDR1 is SGHRS and CDR2 is YFSETQ. Concerning this clone: Its antigen is still unknown.

This receptor was taken from a human donor with alopecia areata. The chain links TRBV5-1 to TRBJ2-7; a weak D match, TRBD2 (5 bases). The sequenced sample was CD4+ T cells sorted from blood, obtained between weeks 51 and 52, from a patient treated with tofacitinib. The CDR3 DNA follows: TGCGCCAGCAGCTTGGAGGTGGCAGGAGGCTACGAGCAGTACTTC. This gives the protein CASSLEVAGGYEQYF.